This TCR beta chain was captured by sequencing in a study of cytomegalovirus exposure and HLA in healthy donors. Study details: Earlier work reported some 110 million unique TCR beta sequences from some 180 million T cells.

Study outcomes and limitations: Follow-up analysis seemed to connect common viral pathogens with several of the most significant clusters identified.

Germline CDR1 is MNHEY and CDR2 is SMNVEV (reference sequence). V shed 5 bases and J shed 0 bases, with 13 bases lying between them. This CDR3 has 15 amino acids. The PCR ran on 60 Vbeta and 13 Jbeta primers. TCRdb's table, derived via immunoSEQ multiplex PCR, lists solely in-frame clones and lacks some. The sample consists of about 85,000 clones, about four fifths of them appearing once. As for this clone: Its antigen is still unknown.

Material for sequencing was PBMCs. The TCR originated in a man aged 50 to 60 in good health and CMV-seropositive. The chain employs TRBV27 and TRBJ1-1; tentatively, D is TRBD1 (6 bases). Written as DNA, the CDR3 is TGTGCCAGCAGTCCCAGGGGTGCGATGAACACTGAAGCTTTCTTT. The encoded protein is CASSPRGAMNTEAFF.